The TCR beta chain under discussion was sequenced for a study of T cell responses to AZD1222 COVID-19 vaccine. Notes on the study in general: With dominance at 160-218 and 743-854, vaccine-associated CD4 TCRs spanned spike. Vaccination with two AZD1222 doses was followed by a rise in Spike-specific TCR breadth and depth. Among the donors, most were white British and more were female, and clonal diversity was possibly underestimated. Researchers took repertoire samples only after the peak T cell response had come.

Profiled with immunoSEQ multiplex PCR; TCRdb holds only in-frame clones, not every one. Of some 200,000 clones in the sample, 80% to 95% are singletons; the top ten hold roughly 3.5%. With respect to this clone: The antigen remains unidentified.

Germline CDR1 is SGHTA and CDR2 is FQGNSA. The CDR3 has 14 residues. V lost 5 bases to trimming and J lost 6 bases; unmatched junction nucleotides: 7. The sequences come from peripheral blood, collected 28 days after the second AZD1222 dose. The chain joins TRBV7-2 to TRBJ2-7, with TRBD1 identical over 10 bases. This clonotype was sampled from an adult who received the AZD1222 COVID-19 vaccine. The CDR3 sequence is CASSPRTGGLEQYF. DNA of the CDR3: TGTGCCAGCAGCCCAAGGACAGGGGGGCTCGAGCAGTACTTC. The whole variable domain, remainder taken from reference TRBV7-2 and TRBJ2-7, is GAGVSQSPSNKVTEKGKDVELRCDPISGHTALYWYRQSLGQGLEFLIYFQGNSAPDKSGLPSDRFSAERTGGSVSTLTIQRTQQEDSAVYLCASSPRTGGLEQYFGPGTRLTVT.